These 21 T cell receptor beta chains originate from one sample sequenced in a study of brain T cells in children with intractable seizures. Sequencing was performed with immunoSEQ multiplex PCR; in TCRdb, only in-frame clones are kept and a portion is missing. The sample yields about 80,000 clones, 91% seen once. The sequencing here drew on peripheral blood, taken at surgery. The receptors shown here come from a girl aged 2 to 10 with Rasmussen encephalitis and intractable seizures.

This clone has just a few counts. The CDR3: CASRSGWGYGYTF. The CDR3 DNA follows: TGTGCCAGCAGATCAGGATGGGGATATGGCTACACCTTC. The genes are TRBV2 and TRBJ1-2; D is unclear. Trimming pared 6 bases from V and 5 bases from J, leaving 13 bases between. The CDR3 is 13 residues long. Looked up from germline, CDR1 is SNHLY and CDR2 is FYNNEI.

This rearrangement joins TRBV6-5 to TRBJ1-1; a possible D gene is TRBD1 (5 bases). CDR1 and CDR2 (germline): MNHEY, SVGAGI. CDR3 size: 11 residues. V lost 8 bases, J lost 1 base, and 5 bases lay in between. Here the CDR3 DNA reads TGTGCCAGCCAGGGGAACACTGAAGCTTTCTTT. It yields the protein CASQGNTEAFF.

The rearrangement links TRBV11-3 to TRBJ2-1, with D perhaps being TRBD1 or TRBD2 (6 bases each). The CDR3 sequence is 15 residues long. Germline values: CDR1 SGHNT, CDR2 YENEEA. The V and J ends lost 1 base and 7 bases respectively, with 14 bases between them. This CDR3 reads CASSLVGGAGNEQFF. The CDR3 DNA sequence: TGTGCCAGCAGCTTAGTTGGGGGCGCGGGGAATGAGCAGTTCTTC.

This rearrangement joins TRBV5-1 to TRBJ1-6, with D unclear. The germline V gene encodes CDR1 SGHRS and CDR2 YFSETQ. The V end was cut by 5 bases, the J end by 4 bases, with 10 bases between. The CDR3 has 14 residues. The CDR3 spells CASSPTPYNSPLHF. The CDR3 coding sequence is TGCGCCAGCAGTCCGACACCTTATAATTCACCCCTCCACTTT.

This clone was picked up one time. V gene TRBV19 combines with J gene TRBJ1-6; the match to TRBD1 covers 11 bases. Germline CDR1 reads LNHDA; CDR2 reads SQIVND (reference sequence). The trim removed 2 bases at V and 6 bases at J, leaving 6 bases unmatched. CDR3 length: 17 residues. The chain's CDR3 is CASSIKDRGRFNSPLHF. DNA for the CDR3: TGTGCCAGTAGTATAAAGGACAGGGGGCGATTTAATTCACCCCTCCACTTT.

The rearrangement links TRBV13 to TRBJ2-3, with D maybe TRBD1 (5 bases). Germline CDR1 is PRHDT and CDR2 is FYEKMQ (reference sequence). V dropped 5 bases and J dropped 0 bases, with 12 bases sitting between them. The CDR3 is 15 amino acids. CDR3 DNA sequence: TGTGCCAGCAGCGAGGTGCAGGGAAGCACAGATACGCAGTATTTT. Its translation: CASSEVQGSTDTQYF.

This sequence joins TRBV9 and TRBJ1-1, with no clear D. This CDR3 is 14 amino acids long. Per germline, CDR1 SGDLS and CDR2 YYNGEE. The V end lost 0 bases, the J end lost 3 bases, and 9 bases lay between the germline ends. The chain's CDR3 is CASSVAPGDTEAFF. CDR3 coding DNA: TGTGCCAGCAGCGTAGCCCCGGGCGACACTGAAGCTTTCTTT.

This CDR3 reads CSVVTDYGYTF. The CDR3 bases are TGCAGCGTCGTTACGGACTATGGCTACACCTTC. The gene calls are TRBV29-1 and TRBJ1-2, with D unclear. Germline assignment: CDR1 SQVTM and CDR2 ANQGSEA. V lost 6 bases to trimming and J lost 3 bases, with 8 bases between them. The CDR3 consists of 11 residues.

The V call is TRBV7-2, the J call TRBJ2-2, with 12 positions matching TRBD2. CDR1 SGHTA and CDR2 FQGNSA come from the germline V gene. CDR3 length: 17 residues. V shed 5 bases, J shed 7 bases, and the junction held 11 bases outside the gene matches. The CDR3 bases are TGTGCCAGCAGCCCATTCCTAGCGGGAGGGCTGGGCGGGGAGCTGTTTTTT. It specifies CASSPFLAGGLGGELFF.

This chain connects TRBV18 to TRBJ1-6, with D hard to call. This CDR3 region has 14 residues. Germline CDR1 is KGHSH and CDR2 is LQKENI. Deletions cut 3 bases from V and 7 bases from J, with 10 bases between. CDR3 loop: CASSPQAVNSPLHF. CDR3 nucleotide sequence: TGTGCCAGCTCACCGCAGGCGGTAAATTCACCCCTCCACTTT.

The chain combines TRBV19 with TRBJ1-2; 9 nucleotides line up with TRBD1. Losses at the gene ends were 6 bases for V and 1 base for J; bases not matched to a gene: 3. CDR1 is LNHDA, CDR2 SQIVND, per germline (reference sequence). There are 14 residues in the CDR3. In DNA, the CDR3 is TGTGCCAGTAGAGGACAGGGGAATAACTATGGCTACACCTTC. The encoded protein is CASRGQGNNYGYTF.

The chain carries TRBV6-2 or TRBV6-3 and TRBJ2-5, with D tentatively TRBD1 or TRBD2 (5 bases each). Trimming removed 4 bases at V and 4 bases at J, with 13 bases between. Germline lookup yields CDR1 MNHEY and CDR2 SVGEGT. CDR3 length equals 14 residues. The CDR3 protein is CASSSPGTGETQYF. Here the CDR3 DNA reads TGTGCCAGCAGTTCCCCGGGGACCGGAGAGACCCAGTACTTC.

The chain recombines TRBV7-3 with TRBJ1-1; D remains ambiguous. The germline V gene encodes CDR1 SGHTA and CDR2 FQGTGA. The length of the CDR3 is 16 residues. Trimming removed 2 bases at V and 0 bases at J, with 13 bases between. The DNA for the CDR3 is TGTGCCAGCAGCTTATCCGGAGCGGCAATGAACACTGAAGCTTTCTTT. Its translation is CASSLSGAAMNTEAFF.

The chain employs TRBV29-1 and TRBJ1-2; D uncertain. Trimming left V 3 bases short and J 8 bases short, with 19 bases between. The CDR3 runs 14 residues. Germline values: CDR1 SQVTM, CDR2 ANQGSEA. The CDR3 nucleotides are TGCAGCGTTGACAACCCGGCCGCTCGGCGGGGCTACACCTTC. It yields the protein CSVDNPAARRGYTF. Using reference TRBV29-1 and TRBJ1-2 for the parts outside the CDR3, the full variable domain is SAVISQKPSRDICQRGTSLTIQCQVDSQVTMMFWYRQQPGQSLTLIATANQGSEATYESGFVIDKFPISRPNLTFSTLTVSNMSPEDSSIYLCSVDNPAARRGYTFGSGTRLTVV.

The V call is TRBV6-1, the J call TRBJ2-7; 7 bases map to TRBD2. V lost 3 bases to trimming and J lost 1 base; unmatched junction nucleotides: 12. The CDR3 contains 17 residues. The germline CDR1 and CDR2 sequences are MNHNS and SASEGT. CDR3 bases: TGTGCCAGCAGTGACCCTGGGAGGGGTCGGGCATCCTACGAGCAGTACTTC. This sequence encodes CASSDPGRGRASYEQYF.

This sequence joins TRBV29-1 and TRBJ2-7; maybe TRBD2 (6 bases). CDR1 SQVTM and CDR2 ANQGSEA come from the germline V gene. Trimming pared 6 bases from V and 2 bases from J, leaving 14 bases between. This CDR3 is 13 amino acids long. The DNA for the CDR3 is TGCAGCGTGGCCGGGAGAAATACCTACGAGCAGTACTTC. Residues: CSVAGRNTYEQYF.

The sample holds one count of this clone. This chain links TRBV10-2 with TRBJ2-7; 10 nucleotides agree with TRBD1. Germline assignment: CDR1 WSHSY and CDR2 SAAADI. The CDR3 contains 14 residues. Germline trimming cut 11 bases from V and 2 bases from J; bases unmatched to any gene: 9. The CDR3 DNA sequence: TGCGCCTCCACGGGAGGGACAGGGGCCTACGAGCAGTACTTC. Translating it yields CASTGGTGAYEQYF.

The V and J genes are TRBV5-4 and TRBJ2-1; 7 nucleotides align to TRBD1. CDR1 and CDR2 from the germline V gene are SGHNT and YYREEE (reference sequence). V was clipped by 3 bases and J by 3 bases; unmatched bases: 9. This CDR3 is 16 amino acids long. DNA for the CDR3: TGTGCCAGCAGCTACGGGACAGTAAGAAACTACAATGAGCAGTTCTTC. Amino acids: CASSYGTVRNYNEQFF. The full variable domain, completed using reference TRBV5-4 and TRBJ2-1, is ETGVTQSPTHLIKTRGQQVTLRCSSQSGHNTVSWYQQALGQGPQFIFQYYREEENGRGNFPPRFSGLQFPNYSSELNVNALELDDSALYLCASSYGTVRNYNEQFFGPGTRLTVL.

The chain joins TRBV18 to TRBJ1-6, with no clear D. V lost 1 base to trimming and J lost 6 bases, with 13 bases between them. Per germline, CDR1 KGHSH and CDR2 LQKENI. The CDR3 runs to 16 residues. CDR3 sequence: CASSPLEKGGNSPLHF. In DNA, the CDR3 is TGTGCCAGCTCACCACTGGAAAAGGGCGGTAATTCACCCCTCCACTTT.

This clone came up once. The chain couples TRBV18 to TRBJ1-1; no firm D call. The CDR3 loop spans 12 amino acids. Germline-derived CDR1 and CDR2 are KGHSH and LQKENI. Trimming cost V 2 bases and J 4 bases, with 5 bases left between them. CDR3 DNA: TGTGCCAGCTCACCAGGTTCCACTGAAGCTTTCTTT. Residues: CASSPGSTEAFF.

This clone has only one observation. The gene calls are TRBV7-9 and TRBJ1-5, with 7 bases fitting TRBD1. The CDR3 is made up of 14 amino acids. The trim removed 3 bases at V and 5 bases at J, leaving 4 bases unmatched. Germline V gene data show CDR1 as SEHNR and CDR2 as FQNEAQ (reference sequence). This CDR3 is CASSFGQADQPQHF. CDR3 in DNA: TGTGCCAGCAGCTTCGGACAGGCAGATCAGCCCCAGCATTTT. The entire variable domain, with the rest obtained from reference TRBV7-9 and TRBJ1-5, is as follows: DTGVSQNPRHKITKRGQNVTFRCDPISEHNRLYWYRQTLGQGPEFLTYFQNEAQLEKSRLLSDRFSAERPKGSFSTLEIQRTEQGDSAMYLCASSFGQADQPQHFGDGTRLSIL.